The entry below describes one T cell receptor (beta chain). There is no known antigen for this receptor. No per-base quality is available; no much larger clone lies one base away. The data belong to a study of T cells in localized non-small cell lung cancer (TCRdb year 2020). About the study as a whole: The study analyzed T cell repertoires of under 250 early-stage NSCLC patients, comparing tumors and uninvolved tumor-adjacent lungs. All 240 or so NSCLC patients in the cohort were treatment-naive and had localized lung tumors that were resected. A mean age of around 69 years was recorded for the NSCLC patients, of whom 129 were male and some 99 were female.

TCR beta CDR3 regions were sequenced from DNA using the immunoSEQ Assay. The authors' pipeline ran thus. To compute T cell density, TCR beta template counts were normalized to usable DNA, which was estimated by amplifying housekeeping genes. Richness was estimated using the preseqR package, with extrapolation to 400,000 templates for PBMC samples and to 120,000 templates for tissue samples. Clonality was defined by subtracting Pielou's evenness from one. Differential abundance testing on productive amino-acid clonotypes, with a minimum total count of 5 and an alpha of 0.1, was used to identify tissue-enriched TCRs. The Jaccard Index and the Morisita Overlap Index were used to measure repertoire overlap between compartments. GLIPH grouped TCR beta CDR3s together with public tetramer-defined viral CDR3s, and a viral motif had to include at least three viral sequences and also show V-gene enrichment. TCRdb holds this immuneACCESS table with in-frame rearrangements only. Some clones are missing; in checked studies, unresolved V genes explain under half, and the rest has no known cause. V and J calls and clone size are those listed in that table; D and trimming were worked out from the DNA. The sample table lists around 69,000 clones, 85% to 90% of them with a count of one. Of the sample, just under 2% falls within the top ten clones.

At diagnosis, tumor, uninvolved tumor-adjacent lung and peripheral blood were collected and then preserved as a mix of FFPE and fresh-frozen material. For TCR repertoire profiling, the blood samples were analyzed as peripheral blood mononuclear cells. Here is what the overall study found, with its caveats: Because multi-region tumor sequencing was not performed, intratumor heterogeneity could not be ruled out. Because of the exploratory design, TCR variables were selected using unadjusted p-values without false-discovery rate correction. The highest T cell clonality was observed in uninvolved tumor-adjacent lung, where clonality exceeded that of tumor, suggesting that antigenic responses were more focused in uninvolved tumor-adjacent lung. A median of roughly 60 of the top 100 tumor clones turned up in the paired uninvolved adjacent lung, and 25 to 30 of those clones also ranked among the top 100 of that same adjacent lung. Higher blood T cell density associated with longer overall survival, while higher adjacent-lung clonality associated with shorter survival.

Including the terminal cysteine and phenylalanine, the CDR3 comprises 14 residues. Just the 42-base CDR3 DNA is kept, in frame starting at base 1. Cut back by 6 bases and 1 base, the V and J ends lie 12 bases apart. CDR1 and CDR2 are drawn from the germline V gene: SNHLY, FYNNEI. The chain uses TRBV2 and TRBJ1-2; TRBD1 could be the D gene, as 6 bases match. Sequenced material: peripheral blood, taken before any cancer treatment. This clonotype originated in a woman aged 35-75 years with stage I lung adenocarcinoma. The CDR3 corresponds to CASRPGQINYGYTF. The nucleotide sequence reads as follows: TGTGCCAGCAGACCCGGACAGATTAACTATGGCTACACCTTC.